The clone carrying this TCR beta chain was detected ten times or more. Its antigen remains unidentified. The sample is drawn from a study of identical twins. V dropped 0 bases and J dropped 0 bases, with 19 bases sitting between them. From germline, CDR1 is MNHEY and CDR2 SVGEGT. The CDR3 length is 19 residues. Study observations and caveats: Within cord blood, abundant beta clonotypes carried fewer insertions, but memory repertoires showed no such trend.

TCRdb fed the 5' RACE reads into MiXCR, producing one record per CDR3 protein. The sample lists 700,000 or so distinct CDR3 sequences, 8.6% occurring once. These sequences were also reported in another study, on yellow fever vaccine responses in identical twins.

Sequenced input: PBMCs. This chain connects TRBV6-2 or TRBV6-3 to TRBJ2-3; D is undetermined. The sequence was collected from a woman aged 18-29 years in good health. The CDR3 spells CASSYSIAPQSDSTDTQYF. DNA of the CDR3: TGTGCCAGCAGTTACTCGATAGCCCCTCAAAGCGACAGCACAGATACGCAGTATTTT.